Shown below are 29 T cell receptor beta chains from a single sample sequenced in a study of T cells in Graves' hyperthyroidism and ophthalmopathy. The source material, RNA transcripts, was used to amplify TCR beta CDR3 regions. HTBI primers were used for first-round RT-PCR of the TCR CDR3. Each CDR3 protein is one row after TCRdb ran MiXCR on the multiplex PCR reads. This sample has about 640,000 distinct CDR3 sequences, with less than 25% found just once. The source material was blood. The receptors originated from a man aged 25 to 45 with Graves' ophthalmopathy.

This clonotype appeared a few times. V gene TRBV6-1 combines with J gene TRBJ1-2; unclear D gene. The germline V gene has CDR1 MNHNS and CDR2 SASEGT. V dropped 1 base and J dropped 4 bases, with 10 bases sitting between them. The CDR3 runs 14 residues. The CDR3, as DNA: TGTGCCAGCAGTGAAGATAGGCTATCCTATGGCTACACCTTC. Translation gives CASSEDRLSYGYTF.

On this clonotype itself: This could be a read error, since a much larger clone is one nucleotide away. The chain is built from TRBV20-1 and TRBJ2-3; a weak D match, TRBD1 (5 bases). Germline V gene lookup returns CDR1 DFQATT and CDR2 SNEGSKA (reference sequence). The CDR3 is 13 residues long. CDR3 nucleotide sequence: TGCAGTGCTAGAGACCACGCTACAGGTACGCAGTATTTT. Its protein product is CSARDHATGTQYF.

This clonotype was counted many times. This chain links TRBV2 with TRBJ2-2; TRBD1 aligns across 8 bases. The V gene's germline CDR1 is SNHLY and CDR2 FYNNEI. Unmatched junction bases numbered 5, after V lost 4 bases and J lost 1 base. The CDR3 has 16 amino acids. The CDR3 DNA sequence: TGTGCCAGCAGTGGAGGACAGGGTGAGAACACCGGGGAGCTGTTTTTT. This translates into CASSGGQGENTGELFF.

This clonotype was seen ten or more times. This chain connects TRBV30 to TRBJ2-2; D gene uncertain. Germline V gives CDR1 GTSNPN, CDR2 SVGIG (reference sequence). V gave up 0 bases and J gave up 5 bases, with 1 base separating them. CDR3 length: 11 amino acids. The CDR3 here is CAWSVTGELFF. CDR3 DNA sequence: TGTGCCTGGAGTGTGACCGGGGAGCTGTTTTTT.

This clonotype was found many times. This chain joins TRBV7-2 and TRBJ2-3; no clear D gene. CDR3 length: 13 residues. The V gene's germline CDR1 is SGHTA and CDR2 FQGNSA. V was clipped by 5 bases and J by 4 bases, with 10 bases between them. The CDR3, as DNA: TGTGCCAGCAGCCCCGCGTCAGCAGATACGCAGTATTTT. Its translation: CASSPASADTQYF.

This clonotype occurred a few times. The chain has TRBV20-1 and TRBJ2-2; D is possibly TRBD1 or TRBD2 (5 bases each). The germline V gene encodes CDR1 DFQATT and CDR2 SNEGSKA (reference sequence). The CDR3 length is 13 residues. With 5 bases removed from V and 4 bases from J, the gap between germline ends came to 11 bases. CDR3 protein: CSARDPGTGELFF. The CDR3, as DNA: TGCAGTGCTCGGGACCCGGGCACCGGGGAGCTGTTTTTT.

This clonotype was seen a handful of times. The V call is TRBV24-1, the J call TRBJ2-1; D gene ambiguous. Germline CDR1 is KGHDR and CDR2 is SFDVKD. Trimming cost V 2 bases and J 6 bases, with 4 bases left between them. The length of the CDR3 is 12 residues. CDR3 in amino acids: CATSDYSNEQFF. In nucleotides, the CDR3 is TGTGCCACCAGTGATTACTCCAATGAGCAGTTCTTC.

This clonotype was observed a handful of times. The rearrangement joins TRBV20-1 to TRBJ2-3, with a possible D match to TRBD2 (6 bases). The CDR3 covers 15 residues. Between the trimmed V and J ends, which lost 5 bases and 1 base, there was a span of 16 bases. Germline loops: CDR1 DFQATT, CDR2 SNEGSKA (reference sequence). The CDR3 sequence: CSAPETGAGTDTQYF. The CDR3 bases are TGCAGTGCTCCCGAGACGGGAGCAGGCACAGATACGCAGTATTTT.

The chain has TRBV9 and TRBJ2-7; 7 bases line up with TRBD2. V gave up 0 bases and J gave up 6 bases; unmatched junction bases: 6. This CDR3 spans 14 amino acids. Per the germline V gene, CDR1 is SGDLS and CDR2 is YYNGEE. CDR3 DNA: TGTGCCAGCAGCGTAGCTGTAGCGGGCTCCGAGCAGTACTTC. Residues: CASSVAVAGSEQYF.

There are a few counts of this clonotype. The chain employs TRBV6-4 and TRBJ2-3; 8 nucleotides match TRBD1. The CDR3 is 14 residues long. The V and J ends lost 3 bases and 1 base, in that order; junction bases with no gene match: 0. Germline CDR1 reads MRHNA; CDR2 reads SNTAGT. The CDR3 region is CASSETGGTDTQYF. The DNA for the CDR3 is TGTGCCAGCAGTGAGACAGGGGGCACAGATACGCAGTATTTT.

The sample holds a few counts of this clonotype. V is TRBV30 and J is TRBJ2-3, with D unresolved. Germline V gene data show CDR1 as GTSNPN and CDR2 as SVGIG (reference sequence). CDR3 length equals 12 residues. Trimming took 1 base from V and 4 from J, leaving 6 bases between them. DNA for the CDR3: TGTGCCTGGAGTGCTCCGTCAGATACGCAGTATTTT. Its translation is CAWSAPSDTQYF.

CDR3 coding DNA: TGTGCCAGCTGCCTAGCGGGAGTGGGTGATGAGCAGTTCTTC. Its translation is CASCLAGVGDEQFF. The chain carries TRBV6-1 and TRBJ2-1; 10 positions agree with TRBD2. V was pared by 8 bases and J by 8 bases, with 9 bases of the junction left unmatched. Germline-derived CDR1 and CDR2 are MNHNS and SASEGT. The CDR3 sequence is 14 residues long.

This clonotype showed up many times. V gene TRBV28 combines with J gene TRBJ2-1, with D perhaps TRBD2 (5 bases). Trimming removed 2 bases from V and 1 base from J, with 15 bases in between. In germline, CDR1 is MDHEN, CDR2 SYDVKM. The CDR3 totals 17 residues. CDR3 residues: CASSLSQDPGSYNEQFF. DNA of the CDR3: TGTGCCAGCAGTTTAAGTCAGGACCCGGGGTCCTACAATGAGCAGTTCTTC.

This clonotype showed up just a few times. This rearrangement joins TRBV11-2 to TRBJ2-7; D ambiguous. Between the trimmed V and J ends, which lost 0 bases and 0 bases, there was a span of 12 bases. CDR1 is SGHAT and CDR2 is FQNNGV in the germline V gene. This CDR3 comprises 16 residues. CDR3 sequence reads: CASSLDGYRLSYEQYF. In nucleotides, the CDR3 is TGTGCCAGCAGCTTAGATGGTTACAGACTCTCCTACGAGCAGTACTTC. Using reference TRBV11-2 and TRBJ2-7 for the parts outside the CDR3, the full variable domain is EAGVAQSPRYKIIEKRQSVAFWCNPISGHATLYWYQQILGQGPKLLIQFQNNGVVDDSQLPKDRFSAERLKGVDSTLKIQPAKLEDSAVYLCASSLDGYRLSYEQYFGPGTRLTVT.

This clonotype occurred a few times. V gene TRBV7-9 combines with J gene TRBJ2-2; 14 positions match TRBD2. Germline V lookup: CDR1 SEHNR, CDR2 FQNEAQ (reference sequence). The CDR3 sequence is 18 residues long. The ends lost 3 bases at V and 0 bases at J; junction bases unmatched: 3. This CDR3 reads CASSFSGLAGANTGELFF. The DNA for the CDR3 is TGTGCCAGCAGCTTCTCGGGACTAGCGGGGGCGAACACCGGGGAGCTGTTTTTT.

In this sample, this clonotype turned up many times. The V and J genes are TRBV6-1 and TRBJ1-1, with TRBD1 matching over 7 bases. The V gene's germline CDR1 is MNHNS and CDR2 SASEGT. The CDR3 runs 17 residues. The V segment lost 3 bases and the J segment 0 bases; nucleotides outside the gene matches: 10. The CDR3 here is CASSERGQSIMNTEAFF. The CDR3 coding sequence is TGTGCCAGCAGTGAGAGGGGACAGTCTATCATGAACACTGAAGCTTTCTTT.

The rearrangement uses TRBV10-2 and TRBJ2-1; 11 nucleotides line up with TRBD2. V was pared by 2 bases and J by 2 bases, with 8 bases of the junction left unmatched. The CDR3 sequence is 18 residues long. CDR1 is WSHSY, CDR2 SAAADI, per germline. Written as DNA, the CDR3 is TGCGCCAGCAGTGAGAAGGTAGCGGGAGGGGGAGCCTACAATGAGCAGTTCTTC. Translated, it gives CASSEKVAGGGAYNEQFF.

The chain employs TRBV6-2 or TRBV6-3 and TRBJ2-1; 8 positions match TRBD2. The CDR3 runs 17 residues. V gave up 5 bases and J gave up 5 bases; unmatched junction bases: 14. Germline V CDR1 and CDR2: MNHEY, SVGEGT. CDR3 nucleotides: TGTGCCAGCAGTCCACTTATCCGGGGACTAGGACACAATGAGCAGTTCTTC. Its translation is CASSPLIRGLGHNEQFF.

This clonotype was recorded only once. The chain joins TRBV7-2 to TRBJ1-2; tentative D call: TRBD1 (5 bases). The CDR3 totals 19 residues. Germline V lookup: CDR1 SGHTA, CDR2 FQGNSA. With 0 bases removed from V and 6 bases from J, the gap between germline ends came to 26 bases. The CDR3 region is CASSLAPETASMFSNGYTF. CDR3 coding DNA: TGTGCCAGCAGCTTAGCGCCTGAGACAGCCTCTATGTTTTCTAATGGCTACACCTTC.

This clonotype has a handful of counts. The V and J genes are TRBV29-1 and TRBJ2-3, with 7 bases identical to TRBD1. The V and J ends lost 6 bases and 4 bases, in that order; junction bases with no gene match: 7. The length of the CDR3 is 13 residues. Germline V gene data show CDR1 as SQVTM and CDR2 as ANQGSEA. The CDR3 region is CSVAAGGADTQYF. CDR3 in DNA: TGCAGCGTCGCCGCAGGGGGTGCAGATACGCAGTATTTT.

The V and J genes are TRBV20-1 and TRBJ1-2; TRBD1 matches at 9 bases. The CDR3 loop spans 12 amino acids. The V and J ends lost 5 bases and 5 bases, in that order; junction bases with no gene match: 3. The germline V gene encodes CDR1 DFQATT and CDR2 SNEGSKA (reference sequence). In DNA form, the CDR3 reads TGCAGTGCTGGGGGACAGGGATATGGCTACACCTTC. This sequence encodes CSAGGQGYGYTF.

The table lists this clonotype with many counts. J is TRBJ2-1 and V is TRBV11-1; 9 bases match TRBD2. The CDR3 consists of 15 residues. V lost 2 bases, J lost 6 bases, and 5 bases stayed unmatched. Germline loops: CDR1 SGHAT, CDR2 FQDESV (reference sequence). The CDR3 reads CASSLKLAGANEQFF. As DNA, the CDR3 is TGTGCCAGCAGCTTAAAACTAGCGGGCGCCAATGAGCAGTTCTTC.

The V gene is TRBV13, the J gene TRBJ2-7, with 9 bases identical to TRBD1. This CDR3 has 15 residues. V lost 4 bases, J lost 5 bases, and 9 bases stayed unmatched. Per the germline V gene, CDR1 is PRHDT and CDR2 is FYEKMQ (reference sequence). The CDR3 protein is CASSSTGQGFHEQYF. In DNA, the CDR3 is TGTGCCAGCAGCTCCACAGGACAGGGGTTCCACGAGCAGTACTTC.

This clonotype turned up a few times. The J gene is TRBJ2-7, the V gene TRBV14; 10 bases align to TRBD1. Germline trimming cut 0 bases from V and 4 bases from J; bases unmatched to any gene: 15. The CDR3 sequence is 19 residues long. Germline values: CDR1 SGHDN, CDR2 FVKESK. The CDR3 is CASSQETLGTGVPLYEQYF. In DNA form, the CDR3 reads TGTGCCAGCAGCCAAGAAACCCTCGGGACAGGGGTCCCTCTATACGAGCAGTACTTC.

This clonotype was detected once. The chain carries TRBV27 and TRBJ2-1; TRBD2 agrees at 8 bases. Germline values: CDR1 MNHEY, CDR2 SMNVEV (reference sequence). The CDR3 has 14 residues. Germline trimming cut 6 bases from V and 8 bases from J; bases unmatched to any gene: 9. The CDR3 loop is CASSQFLAGDEQFF. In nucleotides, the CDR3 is TGTGCCAGCAGCCAATTCCTAGCGGGCGATGAGCAGTTCTTC.

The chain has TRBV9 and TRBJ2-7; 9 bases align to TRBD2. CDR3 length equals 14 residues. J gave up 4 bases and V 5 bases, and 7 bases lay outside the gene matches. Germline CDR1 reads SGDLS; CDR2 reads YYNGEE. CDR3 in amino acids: CASSAGTSSYEQYF. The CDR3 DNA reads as TGTGCCAGCAGTGCCGGGACTAGCAGTTACGAGCAGTACTTC.

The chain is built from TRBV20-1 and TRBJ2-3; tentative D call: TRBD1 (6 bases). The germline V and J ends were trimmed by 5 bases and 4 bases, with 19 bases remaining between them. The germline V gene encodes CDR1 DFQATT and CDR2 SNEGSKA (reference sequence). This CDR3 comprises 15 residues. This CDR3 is CSALGAGVAADTQYF. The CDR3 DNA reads TGCAGTGCTTTGGGGGCCGGGGTAGCCGCAGATACGCAGTATTTT.

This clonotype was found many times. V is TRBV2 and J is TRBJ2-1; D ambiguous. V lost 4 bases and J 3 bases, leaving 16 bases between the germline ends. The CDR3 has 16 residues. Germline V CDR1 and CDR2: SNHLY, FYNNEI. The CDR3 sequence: CASSGPLVSSYNEQFF. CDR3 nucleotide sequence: TGTGCCAGCAGTGGTCCTTTGGTGTCTAGCTACAATGAGCAGTTCTTC. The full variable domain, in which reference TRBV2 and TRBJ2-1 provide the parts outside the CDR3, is EPEVTQTPSHQVTQMGQEVILRCVPISNHLYFYWYRQILGQKVEFLVSFYNNEISEKSEIFDDQFSVERPDGSNFTLKIRSTKLEDSAMYFCASSGPLVSSYNEQFFGPGTRLTVL.

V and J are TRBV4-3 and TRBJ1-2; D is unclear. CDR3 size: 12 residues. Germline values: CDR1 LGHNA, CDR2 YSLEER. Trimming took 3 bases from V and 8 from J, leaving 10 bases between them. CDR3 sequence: CASSHLGKGYTF. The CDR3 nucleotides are TGCGCCAGCAGCCACCTGGGGAAGGGCTACACCTTC.